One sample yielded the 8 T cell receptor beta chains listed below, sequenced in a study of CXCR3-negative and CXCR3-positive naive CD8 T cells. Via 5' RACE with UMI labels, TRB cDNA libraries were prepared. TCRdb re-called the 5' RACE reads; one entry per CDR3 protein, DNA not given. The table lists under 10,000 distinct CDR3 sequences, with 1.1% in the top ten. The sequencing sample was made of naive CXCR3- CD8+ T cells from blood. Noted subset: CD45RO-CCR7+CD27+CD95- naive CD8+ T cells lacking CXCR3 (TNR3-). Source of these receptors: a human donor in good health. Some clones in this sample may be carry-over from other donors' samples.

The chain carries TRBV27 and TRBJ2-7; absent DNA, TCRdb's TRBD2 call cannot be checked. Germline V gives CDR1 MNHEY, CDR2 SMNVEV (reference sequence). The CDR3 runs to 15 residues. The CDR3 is CASSFGLAGLNEQYF.

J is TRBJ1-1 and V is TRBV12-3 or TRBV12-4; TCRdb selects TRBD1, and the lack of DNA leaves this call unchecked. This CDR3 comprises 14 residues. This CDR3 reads CASSPRAIHTEAFF.

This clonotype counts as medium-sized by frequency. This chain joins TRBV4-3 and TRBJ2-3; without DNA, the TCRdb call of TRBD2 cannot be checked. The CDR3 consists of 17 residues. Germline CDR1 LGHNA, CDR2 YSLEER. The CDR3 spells CASSQEGSGYSTDTQYF.

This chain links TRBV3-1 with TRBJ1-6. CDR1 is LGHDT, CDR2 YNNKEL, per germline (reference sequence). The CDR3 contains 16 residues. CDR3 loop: CASSYGQGSYNSPLHF.

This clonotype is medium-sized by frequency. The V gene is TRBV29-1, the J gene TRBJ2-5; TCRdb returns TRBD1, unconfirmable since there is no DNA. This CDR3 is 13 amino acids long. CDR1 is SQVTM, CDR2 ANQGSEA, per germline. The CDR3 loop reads CSVGSGGQETQYF.

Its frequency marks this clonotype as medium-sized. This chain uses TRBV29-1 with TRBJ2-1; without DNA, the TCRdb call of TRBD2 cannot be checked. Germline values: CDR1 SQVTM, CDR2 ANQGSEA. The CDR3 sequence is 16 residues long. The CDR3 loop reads CSGRGAGGMTYNEQFF.

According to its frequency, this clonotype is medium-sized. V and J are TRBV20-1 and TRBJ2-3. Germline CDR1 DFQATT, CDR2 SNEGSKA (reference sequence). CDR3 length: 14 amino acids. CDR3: CSARSTLATDTQYF.

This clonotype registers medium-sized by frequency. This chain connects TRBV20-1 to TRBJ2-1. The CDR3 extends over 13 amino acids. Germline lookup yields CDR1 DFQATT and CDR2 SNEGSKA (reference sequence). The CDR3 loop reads CSAAASSYNEQFF.